This is a list of T cell receptor beta chains from one sample in a study of molecular identifiers for immune sequencing clone quantification. Each CDR3 protein is one row after TCRdb ran MiXCR on the PCR reads. This sample has 70,000 to 95,000 distinct CDR3 sequences, with roughly 20% found just once. Sequenced sample: naive CD8+ T cells from blood, with Jurkat cell RNA spiked in. The receptors stem from a human donor in good health. Some libraries in this study had Jurkat cell RNA spiked in. Each CDR3 is given with its conserved first and last residue. Fields, in order: clone size, D gene, J gene, V gene, CDR3 DNA, CDR3 protein. A D gene is named only where the DNA matches it firmly. Clone size is stated in some rows and not others, as once, few, many or a class when expanded.

many,-,TRBJ2-7,TRBV9,TGTGCCAGCAGCGTCGGGACGCAGAACTACGAGCAGTACTTC,CASSVGTQNYEQYF
many,-,TRBJ2-1,TRBV7-2,TGTGCCAGCAGCCTAGGAGTCAATGAGCAGTTCTTC,CASSLGVNEQFF
many,-,TRBJ2-3,TRBV10-3,TGTGCCATCAGTGAGCCGGACGGCACAGATACGCAGTATTTT,CAISEPDGTDTQYF
many,-,TRBJ1-1,TRBV19,TGTGCCAGTAGTATAGCCGGGGGCGTCTTCGCTCCTGAAGCTTTCTTT,CASSIAGGVFAPEAFF
few,TRBD2,TRBJ2-3,TRBV24-1,TGTGCCACCAGTGATTTGCGCGCCGGGACTAGCGACCCTGAAGGTACGCAGTATTTT,CATSDLRAGTSDPEGTQYF
-,-,TRBJ2-7,TRBV18,TGTGCCAGCTCACCACCGACCCCACAGTTCTACGAGCAGTACTTC,CASSPPTPQFYEQYF
many,-,TRBJ1-1,TRBV4-3,TGCGCCAGCAGCCAAGATCGAGGGGTAGGTGAAGCTTTCTTT,CASSQDRGVGEAFF
many,TRBD1,TRBJ2-1,TRBV5-8,TGTGCCAGCAGCCATGGCCCAAGGACAGGGGTCGACAATGAGCAGTTCTTC,CASSHGPRTGVDNEQFF
many,-,TRBJ2-5,TRBV20-1,TGCAGTGCTAGGGATACAGGGATACCGATGGAGACCCAGTACTTC,CSARDTGIPMETQYF
many,TRBD2,TRBJ2-1,TRBV7-9,TGTGCCAGTTATCCTCTAGCGGGCCCGGGTAATGAGCAGTTCTTC,CASYPLAGPGNEQFF
many,-,TRBJ2-7,TRBV14,TGTGCCAGCAGCCGAGGGGTTTTGGAGCAGTACTTC,CASSRGVLEQYF
many,-,TRBJ1-3,TRBV4-1,TGCGCCAGCAGCCAAGATCCAGCCAGGAGAGGAAACACCATATATTTT,CASSQDPARRGNTIYF
many,TRBD1,TRBJ2-7,TRBV4-3,TGCGCCAGCAGCCGGAGCCGGACAGGGAGCTCCTACGAGCAGTACTTC,CASSRSRTGSSYEQYF
-,TRBD1,TRBJ2-5,TRBV7-9,TGTGCCAGCAGCTCGCGACAGGGGGCTGTCGGGGAGACCCAGTACTTC,CASSSRQGAVGETQYF
many,-,TRBJ2-5,TRBV4-1,TGCGCCAGCACCTCGGACCAAGAGACCCAGTACTTC,CASTSDQETQYF
many,-,TRBJ1-5,TRBV30,TGTGCCTGGAGTGTACAGGGTCTGTCTTGGCAGCCCCAGCATTTT,CAWSVQGLSWQPQHF
many,TRBD1,TRBJ2-3,TRBV27,TGTGCCAGCAGTGTTACAGGGGGCTTGGCAGATACGCAGTATTTT,CASSVTGGLADTQYF
many,TRBD1,TRBJ1-1,TRBV3-1,TGTGCCAGCAGCCCGACAGGGCCGGCTGAAGCTTTCTTT,CASSPTGPAEAFF